These 10 T cell receptor beta chains originate from one sample sequenced in a study of blood T cell repertoires in COVID-19. Repertoires were generated with immunoSEQ multiplex PCR, while TCRdb's copy carries only in-frame clones and drops some. This sample has 100,000 to 150,000 clones; around 83% occur once, and the top ten carry about 12%. Sample: peripheral blood. These receptors all come from a man in his 60s with acute or convalescent COVID-19.

This clone was found once. The chain combines TRBV12-3 or TRBV12-4 with TRBJ2-1; D is unclear. CDR3 length equals 13 residues. Trimming took off 8 bases at V and 2 bases at J, with 10 bases between the two ends. The CDR3 region has the DNA TGTGCCAGCCTAACCGCGGCCTACAATGAGCAGTTCTTC. This encodes CASLTAAYNEQFF.

The V call is TRBV7-2, the J call TRBJ2-1; D ambiguous. V was trimmed by 1 base and J by 4 bases, leaving 11 bases between them. Germline values: CDR1 SGHTA, CDR2 FQGNSA. The CDR3 length is 15 residues. The CDR3 bases are TGTGCCAGCAGCTTAGAGATGGCAATATACAATGAGCAGTTCTTC. Translated: CASSLEMAIYNEQFF.

The V call is TRBV20-1, the J call TRBJ2-1; 10 positions agree with TRBD2. CDR3 length equals 16 residues. Per the germline V gene, CDR1 is DFQATT and CDR2 is SNEGSKA (reference sequence). J gave up 3 bases and V 8 bases, and 13 bases lay outside the gene matches. The CDR3 bases are TGCAGTCCAAGTGCGAGGACTAGCGGATTCTACAATGAGCAGTTCTTC. It encodes CSPSARTSGFYNEQFF.

This chain links TRBV7-9 with TRBJ1-1, with D maybe TRBD1 (6 bases). Germline V lookup: CDR1 SEHNR, CDR2 FQNEAQ (reference sequence). The ends were cut back, 1 base at V and 7 bases at J, with 13 bases in the middle. This CDR3 is built from 14 residues. The CDR3 DNA follows: TGTGCCAGCAGCTTAGATTCGGGGGGCGGTGAAGCTTTCTTT. It is translated as CASSLDSGGGEAFF.

This clone is a singleton in its sample. This chain links TRBV9 with TRBJ2-4; 10 bases are shared with TRBD1. The CDR3 contains 19 residues. CDR1 and CDR2 from the germline V gene are SGDLS and YYNGEE. With 4 bases clipped from V and 15 bases from J, the junction kept 28 bases outside the gene matches. CDR3 nucleotides: TGTGCCAGCAGCTTACGGACTGCCCATCACGACAGGGGGCCACGGTGCGGGTACTTC. Its translation is CASSLRTAHHDRGPRCGYF.

The chain employs TRBV3-1 (or the pseudogene TRBV3-2) and TRBJ2-3; 7 nucleotides match TRBD1. The V and J ends lost 1 base and 0 bases, in that order; junction bases with no gene match: 7. The CDR3 consists of 17 residues. CDR1 is LGHDT and CDR2 is YNNKEL in the germline V gene (reference sequence). CDR3 nucleotide sequence: TGTGCCAGCAGCCAAGGCGAAGGGACAGCTAGCACAGATACGCAGTATTTT. Translation gives CASSQGEGTASTDTQYF.

The J gene is TRBJ2-3, the V gene TRBV5-1, with D hard to call. Germline V gives CDR1 SGHRS, CDR2 YFSETQ. The CDR3 covers 15 residues. The V end was cut by 4 bases, the J end by 0 bases, with 12 bases between. Here the CDR3 reads CASSPLGLSTDTQYF. CDR3 in DNA: TGCGCCAGCAGCCCCCTCGGGTTAAGCACAGATACGCAGTATTTT.

This clone showed up just once. The genes are TRBV7-9 and TRBJ1-3, with no clear D. CDR1 and CDR2 (germline): SEHNR, FQNEAQ (reference sequence). CDR3 length: 16 amino acids. With 0 bases removed from V and 0 bases from J, the gap between germline ends came to 9 bases. The CDR3 loop reads CASSLAGEISGNTIYF. The CDR3 DNA follows: TGTGCCAGCAGCTTAGCCGGGGAGATCTCTGGAAACACCATATATTTT. Supplemented by reference TRBV7-9 and TRBJ1-3, the full variable domain reads DTGVSQNPRHKITKRGQNVTFRCDPISEHNRLYWYRQTLGQGPEFLTYFQNEAQLEKSRLLSDRFSAERPKGSFSTLEIQRTEQGDSAMYLCASSLAGEISGNTIYFGEGSWLTVV.

CDR3 coding DNA: TGTGCCAGCAGCATAAGGACAGACTCCTACGAGCAGTACTTC. This sequence encodes CASSIRTDSYEQYF. The chain recombines TRBV9 with TRBJ2-7, with D perhaps TRBD1 (6 bases). CDR1 and CDR2 from the germline V gene are SGDLS and YYNGEE. CDR3 length: 14 residues. Trimming pared 4 bases from V and 0 bases from J, leaving 11 bases between.

The genes are TRBV5-6 and TRBJ1-4; maybe TRBD1 (5 bases). CDR1 is SGHDT and CDR2 is YYEEEE in the germline V gene. Trimming stripped 0 bases from V and 4 bases from J, with 16 bases between. The CDR3 has 17 residues. The CDR3 loop is CASSLGPGDLINEKLFF. The CDR3 region has the DNA TGTGCCAGCAGCTTGGGACCGGGGGATCTGATTAATGAAAAACTGTTTTTT. The full variable domain, with the rest looked up from reference TRBV5-6 and TRBJ1-4, is DAGVTQSPTHLIKTRGQQVTLRCSPKSGHDTVSWYQQALGQGPQFIFQYYEEEERQRGNFPDRFSGHQFPNYSSELNVNALLLGDSALYLCASSLGPGDLINEKLFFGSGTQLSVL.